The TCR beta chain described here comes from a study of blood T cell repertoires in COVID-19 (dated by TCRdb to about 2020). Concerning the study at large: The collaborator samples originated in the United States, Italy and Spain and spanned the acute and convalescent phases of COVID-19. The material from the prospective study consisted of cDNA or gDNA derived from T cells, B-cell-depleted T cells, or PBMCs. Samples were obtained from the ongoing ImmuneRACE study (first 160 participants) and from about 1,300 subjects provided by 6 global collaborators. Subjects who had been exposed to COVID-19, were actively infected with it, or had recovered from it provided the deeply sampled blood TCRbeta repertoires that made up the dataset. The repertoires were made available in a free public database intended to serve as a resource for research on the immune response to SARS-CoV-2. Where HLA class I and class II types were available, the types were taken from metadata supplied by the sample provider, not from assay-based typing. The sample metadata nearly always contained a de-identified subject ID, COVID-19 status, age in years and sex.

With respect to this clone: The antigen it recognizes is unknown. One base away there is no much larger clone; base qualities are not given.

The investigation overall reported the following: Clinical and demographic metadata were provided uncurated, with the amount varying by source and participant.

Trimming removed 5 bases from V and 0 bases from J, leaving 10 bases between the germline ends. Its CDR3 holds 14 amino acids, cysteine through phenylalanine. Just the 42-base CDR3 DNA is kept, in frame starting at base 1. The germline V gene (reference sequence) sets CDR1 to LNHDA and CDR2 to SQIVND. Collaborating institutions collected whole blood in K2EDTA tubes following their own protocols. For TCRbeta analysis, collaborators shipped samples as frozen whole blood, isolated PBMCs, or DNA extracted from either of those sample types. TCRbeta CDR3 regions were amplified from genomic DNA by means of the immunoSEQ Assay, a bias-controlled multiplex PCR. In the paper's pipeline: Nucleated cell counts per sample were estimated from amplification of reference gene primers within the assay. To quantify the absolute abundance of each unique TCRbeta CDR3 rearrangement, sequence reads were collapsed and filtered. For each sample, productive Simpson clonality was calculated by taking the square root of Simpson's diversity index across productive rearrangements. Held by TCRdb, this immuneACCESS table contains in-frame sequences only and omits some clones. Under half of the omission traces to an unresolved V gene where checked; the cause of the rest is unknown. V and J calls and clone size are those listed in that table; D and trimming were worked out from the DNA. This sample is represented by approximately 14,000 clones; about 89% of them were singletons. The ten largest clones take up roughly 2.5% of the sample.

Here the chain combines TRBV19 and TRBJ2-5; the D gene is perhaps TRBD2, on 6 matching bases. The sequencing input was peripheral blood. The origin of this receptor is a woman in her seventies in a cohort sampled during active or convalescent COVID-19. DNA sequence: TGTGCCAGTAGTGCCCGACTAGACCAAGAGACCCAGTACTTC. The resulting protein is CASSARLDQETQYF.